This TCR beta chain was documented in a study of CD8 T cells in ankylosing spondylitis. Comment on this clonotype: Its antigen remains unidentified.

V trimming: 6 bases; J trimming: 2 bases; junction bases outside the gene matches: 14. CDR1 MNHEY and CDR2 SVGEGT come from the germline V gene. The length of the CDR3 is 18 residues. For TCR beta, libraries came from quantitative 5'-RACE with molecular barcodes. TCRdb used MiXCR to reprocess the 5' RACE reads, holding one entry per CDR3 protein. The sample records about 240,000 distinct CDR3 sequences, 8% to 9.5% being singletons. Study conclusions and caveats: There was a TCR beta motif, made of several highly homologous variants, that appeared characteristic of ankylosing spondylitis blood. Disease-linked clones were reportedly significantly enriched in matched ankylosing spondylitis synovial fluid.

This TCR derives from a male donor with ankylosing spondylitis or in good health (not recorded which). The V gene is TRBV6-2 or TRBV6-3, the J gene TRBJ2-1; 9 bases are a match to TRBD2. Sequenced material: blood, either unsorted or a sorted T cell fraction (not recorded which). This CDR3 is CASSPTREASGTYNEQFF. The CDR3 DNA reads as TGTGCCAGCAGCCCTACCAGGGAGGCTAGCGGGACCTACAATGAGCAGTTCTTC.